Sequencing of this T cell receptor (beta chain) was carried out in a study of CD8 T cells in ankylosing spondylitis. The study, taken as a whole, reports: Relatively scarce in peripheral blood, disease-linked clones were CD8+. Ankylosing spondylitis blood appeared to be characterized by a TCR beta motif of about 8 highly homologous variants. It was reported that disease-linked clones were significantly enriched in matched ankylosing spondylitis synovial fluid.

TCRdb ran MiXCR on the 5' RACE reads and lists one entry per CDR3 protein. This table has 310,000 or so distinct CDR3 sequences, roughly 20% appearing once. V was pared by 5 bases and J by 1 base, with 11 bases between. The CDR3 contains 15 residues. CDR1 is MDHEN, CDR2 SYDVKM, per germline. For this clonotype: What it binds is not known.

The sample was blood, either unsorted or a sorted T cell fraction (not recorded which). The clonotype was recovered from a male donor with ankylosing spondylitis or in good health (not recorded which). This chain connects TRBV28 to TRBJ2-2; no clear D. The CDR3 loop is CASSTTYRNTGELFF. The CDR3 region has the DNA TGTGCCAGCAGTACCACGTATCGGAACACCGGGGAGCTGTTTTTT.